These 5 T cell receptor beta chains came from one sample sequenced in a study of cytomegalovirus exposure and HLA in healthy donors. In the PCR, 60 Vbeta and 13 Jbeta primers were used. The assay was immunoSEQ multiplex PCR, and TCRdb's table has in-frame clones only and misses some. The sample has more than 150,000 clones, approximately 78% seen once. Sample: PBMCs. The receptors shown here come from a woman aged 18-29 years in good health and CMV-seronegative.

CDR3 nucleotides: TGCGCCAGTGGGGGGTTGGGGATGGATACGCAGTATTTT. Encoded protein: CASGGLGMDTQYF. The chain employs TRBV5-1 and TRBJ2-3; D is perhaps TRBD2 (6 bases). This CDR3 region has 13 residues. CDR1 is SGHRS and CDR2 is YFSETQ in the germline V gene. The V gene lost 8 bases and the J gene lost 6 bases, with 16 bases spanning the gap.

The chain employs TRBV11-2 and TRBJ2-1, with 9 bases matching TRBD1. CDR1 is SGHAT and CDR2 is FQNNGV in the germline V gene. The length of the CDR3 is 13 residues. V shed 3 bases and J 13 bases; nucleotides not matched to a gene: 7. In DNA, the CDR3 is TGTGCCAGCAGCTTTCAGGGACAGGGACGCCAGTTCTTC. Encoded protein: CASSFQGQGRQFF.

The CDR3 nucleotides read TGTGCCAGCAGTCTGGGAGGGTTAGCGGGGTCTTATGAGACCCAGTACTTC. This gives the protein CASSLGGLAGSYETQYF. The rearrangement links TRBV27 to TRBJ2-5; 8 nucleotides match TRBD2. The germline V gene encodes CDR1 MNHEY and CDR2 SMNVEV (reference sequence). The CDR3 totals 17 residues. The V gene end was trimmed by 5 bases and the J gene end by 5 bases; junction bases not matched to a gene: 16.

CDR3 sequence (DNA): TGTGCCAGCAGCTACCCGGGACTAGCGGGAGATGATACGCAGTATTTT. Its protein product is CASSYPGLAGDDTQYF. The V and J genes are TRBV7-2 and TRBJ2-3; 14 bases line up with TRBD2. Germline V gives CDR1 SGHTA, CDR2 FQGNSA. Trimming cost V 4 bases and J 6 bases; bases outside gene matches: 6. CDR3 size: 16 residues.

In the case of this clone: One end of the junction is discordant with germline, which a read error may explain. V usage is TRBV20-1 and J usage is TRBJ2-5; 7 nucleotides match TRBD2. Germline V gene sequence: CDR1 DFQATT, CDR2 SNEGSKA (reference sequence). This CDR3 spans 11 amino acids. CDR3 amino acids: CSAKREETRYF. In DNA form, the CDR3 reads TGCAGTGCCAAACGGGAGGAGACCCGGTACTTC.